This T cell receptor (beta chain) stems from a study of OX40 agonist ivuxolimab in advanced cancers. The assay was immunoSEQ multiplex PCR, and TCRdb's table has in-frame clones only and misses some. This sample has about 72,000 clones, with approximately 92% found just once. Enrollment shut out patients with autoimmune disease history or systemic immunosuppression. The junction had 7 bases not matched to a gene; V was cut back by 2 bases and J by 5 bases. The CDR3 is made up of 15 amino acids. Germline V gene data show CDR1 as SEHNR and CDR2 as FQNEAQ (reference sequence). Sequencing used CD4+ or CD8+ T cells sorted from blood, obtained in a trial of the OX40 agonist ivuxolimab. The chain uses TRBV7-9 and TRBJ2-5; the match to TRBD1 covers 8 bases. The sequence came from an adult with an advanced solid tumor such as melanoma, head and neck, liver or kidney cancer. CDR3 amino acids: CASSLRGTGGETQYF. The CDR3 DNA reads TGTGCCAGCAGCTTACGGGGGACAGGTGGGGAGACCCAGTACTTC.